These 14 T cell receptor beta chains originate from one sample sequenced in a study of shared clonotypes between healthy human individuals. Only in-frame clones appear in the TCRdb table, and some are missing; sequencing was by immunoSEQ multiplex PCR. The data hold some 2,500,000 clones, with roughly 93% observed a single time. Sequencing was performed on naive CD4+ T cells from PBMCs. The subset here: CD45RA+ positively selected. The origin of the receptors is a man younger than 35 in good health. Some clones in this sample may be carry-over from other donors' samples.

This chain joins TRBV28 and TRBJ2-1; D unresolved. The CDR3 runs 14 residues. Germline V gene sequence: CDR1 MDHEN, CDR2 SYDVKM. V gave up 3 bases and J gave up 0 bases, with 6 bases separating them. The DNA for the CDR3 is TGTGCCAGCAGTTTCCGACACTCCTACAATGAGCAGTTCTTC. Translation: CASSFRHSYNEQFF.

CDR3 sequence: CASSGAGGPTDTQYF. The CDR3 DNA follows: TGTGCCAGCAGCGGAGCGGGAGGGCCGACAGATACGCAGTATTTT. The J gene is TRBJ2-3, the V gene TRBV9; 10 bases map to TRBD2. The germline V gene has CDR1 SGDLS and CDR2 YYNGEE. CDR3 length: 15 amino acids. J gave up 3 bases and V 3 bases, and 4 bases lay outside the gene matches.

V and J are TRBV6-6 and TRBJ2-3, with TRBD1 as a possible D gene (5 bases). V was cut by 7 bases and J by 0 bases, with 11 bases left in between. This CDR3 is 14 amino acids long. Germline V lookup: CDR1 MNHNY, CDR2 SVGAGI (reference sequence). The CDR3 spells CASTRWTSTDTQYF. The CDR3 region has the DNA TGTGCCAGCACTCGCTGGACAAGCACAGATACGCAGTATTTT.

This rearrangement joins TRBV9 to TRBJ1-4; D remains ambiguous. CDR3 length: 14 amino acids. From germline, CDR1 is SGDLS and CDR2 YYNGEE. Deletions cut 3 bases from V and 8 bases from J, with 14 bases between. The CDR3, as DNA: TGTGCCAGCAGCGAGTATCCCCTTCTAGAAAAACTGTTTTTT. Residues: CASSEYPLLEKLFF.

The chain combines TRBV6-5 with TRBJ2-2; D ambiguous. Trimming took off 8 bases at V and 2 bases at J, with 15 bases between the two ends. From germline, CDR1 is MNHEY and CDR2 SVGAGI. The CDR3 extends over 15 amino acids. CDR3 sequence reads: CASLSRLSNTGELFF. In nucleotides, the CDR3 is TGTGCCAGCTTGTCTCGACTCTCAAACACCGGGGAGCTGTTTTTT.

CDR3 region: CASSRRTENTEAFF. CDR3 nucleotide sequence: TGTGCCAGCAGCCGAAGGACAGAGAACACTGAAGCTTTCTTT. The chain combines TRBV11-2 with TRBJ1-1; tentative D call: TRBD1 (6 bases). The CDR3 length is 14 residues. CDR1 is SGHAT and CDR2 is FQNNGV in the germline V gene. The V end was cut by 5 bases, the J end by 1 base, with 11 bases between.

The chain uses TRBV5-5 and TRBJ2-3, with D maybe TRBD1 (6 bases). The CDR3 has 14 amino acids. Trimming cost V 6 bases and J 1 base, with 12 bases left between them. Per germline, CDR1 SGHKS and CDR2 YYEKEE (reference sequence). This CDR3 is CASTLRTGTDTQYF. The CDR3 DNA sequence: TGTGCCAGCACCCTCAGGACAGGCACAGATACGCAGTATTTT.

With regard to this clone: The sample carries other DNA sequences with the same CDR3. This chain links TRBV9 with TRBJ2-7; a weak D match, TRBD2 (5 bases). Germline-derived CDR1 and CDR2 are SGDLS and YYNGEE. V was shortened by 1 base and J by 0 bases, with 8 bases between the two germline ends. This CDR3 spans 14 amino acids. The CDR3: CASSVIGSSYEQYF. The CDR3 DNA is TGTGCCAGCAGCGTAATAGGGAGCTCCTACGAGCAGTACTTC.

The chain recombines TRBV7-9 with TRBJ1-2; 8 nucleotides line up with TRBD1. Germline values: CDR1 SEHNR, CDR2 FQNEAQ (reference sequence). This CDR3 contains 14 residues. V shed 5 bases, J shed 4 bases, and the junction held 6 bases outside the gene matches. The CDR3 sequence is CASSPRQGIYGYTF. CDR3 nucleotide sequence: TGTGCCAGCAGCCCACGACAGGGGATCTATGGCTACACCTTC.

V and J are TRBV10-1 and TRBJ2-2; no clear D gene. Germline CDR1 reads WNHNN; CDR2 reads SYGVQD (reference sequence). The V end lost 8 bases, the J end lost 0 bases, and 7 bases lay between the germline ends. This CDR3 comprises 13 residues. The CDR3 coding sequence is TGCGCCAGCGGGCTATCGAACACCGGGGAGCTGTTTTTT. Its protein is CASGLSNTGELFF.

This chain uses TRBV7-9 with TRBJ2-7; D might be TRBD1 (5 bases). V lost 5 bases to trimming and J lost 2 bases, with 16 bases between them. Germline V CDR1 and CDR2: SEHNR, FQNEAQ (reference sequence). This CDR3 has 15 residues. CDR3 bases: TGTGCCAGCAGCCCCCTGGCAGGGTCCCCCTACGAGCAGTACTTC. This sequence encodes CASSPLAGSPYEQYF. The variable domain in full, completed from reference TRBV7-9 and TRBJ2-7, reads DTGVSQNPRHKITKRGQNVTFRCDPISEHNRLYWYRQTLGQGPEFLTYFQNEAQLEKSRLLSDRFSAERPKGSFSTLEIQRTEQGDSAMYLCASSPLAGSPYEQYFGPGTRLTVT.

In the case of this clone: This specimen includes other DNA sequences encoding the same CDR3. The chain carries TRBV19 and TRBJ2-5; 10 bases are a match to TRBD2. V gave up 6 bases and J gave up 3 bases; unmatched junction bases: 4. This CDR3 is 14 amino acids long. CDR1 and CDR2 from the germline V gene are LNHDA and SQIVND (reference sequence). The DNA of the CDR3 is TGTGCCAGTAGCACTCTAGCGGGAGAAGAGACCCAGTACTTC. Residues: CASSTLAGEETQYF. Complete variable domain (other parts from reference TRBV19 and TRBJ2-5): DGGITQSPKYLFRKEGQNVTLSCEQNLNHDAMYWYRQDPGQGLRLIYYSQIVNDFQKGDIAEGYSVSREKKESFPLTVTSAQKNPTAFYLCASSTLAGEETQYFGPGTRLLVL.

The rearrangement links TRBV28 to TRBJ2-1, with 7 nucleotides matching TRBD2. V trimming: 5 bases; J trimming: 8 bases; junction bases outside the gene matches: 12. Germline loops: CDR1 MDHEN, CDR2 SYDVKM. CDR3 length: 15 amino acids. The CDR3 nucleotides are TGTGCCAGCAGTACTCAAGGGGTGGGACTATATGAGCAGTTCTTC. It specifies CASSTQGVGLYEQFF.

The V and J genes are TRBV29-1 and TRBJ1-1; TRBD1 is a possible D gene (5 bases). This CDR3 comprises 13 residues. Germline V lookup: CDR1 SQVTM, CDR2 ANQGSEA. Trimming removed 8 bases at V and 1 base at J, with 14 bases between. The CDR3, as DNA: TGCAGCATTAGAGGGGCCTGGAACACTGAAGCTTTCTTT. This translates into CSIRGAWNTEAFF.